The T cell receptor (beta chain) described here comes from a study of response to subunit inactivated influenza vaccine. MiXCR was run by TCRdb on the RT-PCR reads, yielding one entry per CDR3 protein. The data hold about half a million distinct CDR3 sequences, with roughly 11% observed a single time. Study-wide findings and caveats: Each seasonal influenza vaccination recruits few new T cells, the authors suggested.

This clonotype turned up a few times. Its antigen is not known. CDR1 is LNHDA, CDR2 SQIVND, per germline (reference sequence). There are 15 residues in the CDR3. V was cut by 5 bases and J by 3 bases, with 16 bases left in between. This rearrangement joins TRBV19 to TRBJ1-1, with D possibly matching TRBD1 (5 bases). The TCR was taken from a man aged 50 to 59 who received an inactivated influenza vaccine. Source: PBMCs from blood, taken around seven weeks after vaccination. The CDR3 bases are TGTGCCAGTAGTTATTCTGGGGCCATCCACACTGAAGCTTTCTTT. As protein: CASSYSGAIHTEAFF.